The 7 T cell receptor beta chains below come from one sample, sequenced in a study of somatic mutations in cytotoxic T cells in rheumatoid arthritis. Sequenced by immunoSEQ multiplex PCR; TCRdb stores in-frame clones only, minus some. Seen here are around 16,000 clones, approximately 80% observed once, and the top ten hold roughly 15%. The sample was CD8+ T cells sorted from blood. The receptors were sampled from an adult with rheumatoid arthritis.

In this sample, this clone turned up once. The chain couples TRBV29-1 to TRBJ2-1, with 12 nucleotides matching TRBD2. Germline V CDR1 and CDR2: SQVTM, ANQGSEA. The CDR3 loop spans 16 amino acids. Trimming removed 5 bases from V and 3 bases from J; junction bases left unmatched: 8. In nucleotides, the CDR3 is TGCAGCGTTCTAGCGGGGGGGCCCCCGAACTACAATGAGCAGTTCTTC. It yields the protein CSVLAGGPPNYNEQFF.

V usage is TRBV19 and J usage is TRBJ2-7, with a weak D call TRBD1 (6 bases). The germline V gene has CDR1 LNHDA and CDR2 SQIVND (reference sequence). The CDR3 totals 14 residues. The V gene lost 3 bases and the J gene lost 2 bases, with 11 bases spanning the gap. In DNA, the CDR3 is TGTGCCAGTAGTATGGGGACACTTGCCTACGAGCAGTACTTC. Its translation: CASSMGTLAYEQYF.

Note on this clone: Germline is not matched at one junction end, which may reflect a read error. The V and J genes are TRBV10-3 and TRBJ2-7; D possibly corresponds to TRBD1 (6 bases). The CDR3 is 13 residues long. CDR1 is ENHRY and CDR2 is SYGVKD in the germline V gene. Here the CDR3 reads CAVSQGHTYEQYF. For the CDR3, the DNA is TGTGCCGTCAGCCAGGGACATACCTACGAGCAGTACTTC.

The J gene is TRBJ2-5, the V gene TRBV4-1; either TRBD1 or TRBD2 may fit D (6 bases each). V lost 1 base, J lost 2 bases, and 11 bases lay in between. This CDR3 has 15 residues. CDR1 is MGHRA, CDR2 YSYEKL, per germline. CDR3 DNA sequence: TGCGCCAGCAGCCAAGGGGGCGGGACACAAGAGACCCAGTACTTC. Translated, it gives CASSQGGGTQETQYF.

V and J are TRBV11-2 and TRBJ2-7; D remains unclear. Germline V lookup: CDR1 SGHAT, CDR2 FQNNGV. The CDR3 runs to 13 residues. V lost 3 bases and J lost 5, with 11 bases in between. CDR3: CASSFSPSNEQYF. CDR3 nucleotides: TGTGCCAGCAGCTTTAGCCCGAGTAACGAGCAGTACTTC.

The CDR3 region has the DNA TGTGCCAGCAGTTTATCTTGGGGCGAGGGTCAGCCCCAGCATTTT. It codes for CASSLSWGEGQPQHF. V usage is TRBV27 and J usage is TRBJ1-5; weak D call: TRBD1 (5 bases). This CDR3 has 15 residues. The germline CDR1 and CDR2 sequences are MNHEY and SMNVEV (reference sequence). The V end was cut by 0 bases, the J end by 6 bases, with 12 bases between.

V and J are TRBV7-9 and TRBJ2-7, with 7 bases that match TRBD1. This CDR3 is 17 amino acids long. The germline gives CDR1 SEHNR, CDR2 FQNEAQ (reference sequence). The V segment lost 5 bases and the J segment 7 bases; nucleotides outside the gene matches: 20. The CDR3 nucleotides are TGTGCCAGCAGCCTTACCGGGGACAGCACTCTCCCTGGAGAGCAGTACTTC. It translates to CASSLTGDSTLPGEQYF.